This T cell receptor (beta chain) was documented in a study of OX40 agonist ivuxolimab in advanced cancers. The CDR3 contains 14 residues. Germline trimming cut 8 bases from V and 8 bases from J; bases unmatched to any gene: 14. The germline V gene has CDR1 MDHEN and CDR2 SYDVKM. Using immunoSEQ multiplex PCR, the repertoire was profiled, and TCRdb retains in-frame clones only, with some absent. The table has around 31,000 clones, approximately 91% seen once; the top ten hold 58%. The TCR was taken from an adult with an advanced solid tumor such as melanoma, head and neck, liver or kidney cancer. The sequencing here drew on CD4+ or CD8+ T cells sorted from blood, taken in a trial of the OX40 agonist ivuxolimab. The chain carries TRBV28 and TRBJ1-1; 7 bases map to TRBD1. The CDR3: CASVSYGTDLEAFF. CDR3 nucleotide sequence: TGTGCCAGCGTATCATACGGGACAGATCTAGAAGCTTTCTTT.